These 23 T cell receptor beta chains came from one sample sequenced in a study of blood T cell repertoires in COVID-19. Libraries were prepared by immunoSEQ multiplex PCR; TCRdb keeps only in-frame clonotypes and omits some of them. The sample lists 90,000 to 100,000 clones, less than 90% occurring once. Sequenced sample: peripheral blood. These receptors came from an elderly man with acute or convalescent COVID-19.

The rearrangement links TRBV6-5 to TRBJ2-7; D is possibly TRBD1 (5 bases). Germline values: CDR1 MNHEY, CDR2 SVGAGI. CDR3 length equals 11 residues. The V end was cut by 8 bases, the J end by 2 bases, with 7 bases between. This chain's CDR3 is CASSRAYEQYF. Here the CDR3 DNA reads TGTGCCAGCTCCAGGGCCTACGAGCAGTACTTC.

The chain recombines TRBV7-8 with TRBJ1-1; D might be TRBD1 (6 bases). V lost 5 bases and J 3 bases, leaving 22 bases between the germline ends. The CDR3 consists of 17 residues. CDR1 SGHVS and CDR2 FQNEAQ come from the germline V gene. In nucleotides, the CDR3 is TGTGCCAGCAGCACACTTAGGGGGGGAATTATTGACACTGAAGCTTTCTTT. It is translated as CASSTLRGGIIDTEAFF.

The CDR3: CASSPRQDTGELFF. CDR3 bases: TGTGCCAGCAGCCCGCGACAGGACACCGGGGAGCTGTTTTTT. V usage is TRBV7-2 and J usage is TRBJ2-2, with D tentatively TRBD1 (6 bases). V dropped 5 bases and J dropped 3 bases, with 10 bases sitting between them. The CDR3 extends over 14 amino acids. Germline lookup yields CDR1 SGHTA and CDR2 FQGNSA. Looking up the rest from reference TRBV7-2 and TRBJ2-2 gives the full variable domain: GAGVSQSPSNKVTEKGKDVELRCDPISGHTALYWYRQSLGQGLEFLIYFQGNSAPDKSGLPSDRFSAERTGGSVSTLTIQRTQQEDSAVYLCASSPRQDTGELFFGEGSRLTVL.

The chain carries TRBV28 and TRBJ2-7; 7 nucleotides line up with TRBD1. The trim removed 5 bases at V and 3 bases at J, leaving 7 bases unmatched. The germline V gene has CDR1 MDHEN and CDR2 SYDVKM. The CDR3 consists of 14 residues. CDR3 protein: CASSTDRVDYEQYF. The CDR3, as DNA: TGTGCCAGCAGTACCGACAGGGTAGACTACGAGCAGTACTTC.

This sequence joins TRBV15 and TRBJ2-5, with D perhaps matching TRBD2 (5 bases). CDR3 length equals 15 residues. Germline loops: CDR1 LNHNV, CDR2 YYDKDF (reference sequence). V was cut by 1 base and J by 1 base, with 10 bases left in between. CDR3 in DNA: TGTGCCACCAGCAGAGTAGGCACTAGCCAAGAGACCCAGTACTTC. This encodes CATSRVGTSQETQYF. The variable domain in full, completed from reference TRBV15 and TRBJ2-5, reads DAMVIQNPRYQVTQFGKPVTLSCSQTLNHNVMYWYQQKSSQAPKLLFHYYDKDFNNEADTPDNFQSRRPNTSFCFLDIRSPGLGDTAMYLCATSRVGTSQETQYFGPGTRLLVL.

Here the CDR3 DNA reads TGTGCCAGCAGATTACAGGAGAACACCGGGGAGCTGTTTTTT. Residues: CASRLQENTGELFF. The chain uses TRBV6-4 and TRBJ2-2; D is perhaps TRBD1 (5 bases). Trimming cost V 6 bases and J 1 base, with 9 bases left between them. Per the germline V gene, CDR1 is MRHNA and CDR2 is SNTAGT. This CDR3 contains 14 residues.

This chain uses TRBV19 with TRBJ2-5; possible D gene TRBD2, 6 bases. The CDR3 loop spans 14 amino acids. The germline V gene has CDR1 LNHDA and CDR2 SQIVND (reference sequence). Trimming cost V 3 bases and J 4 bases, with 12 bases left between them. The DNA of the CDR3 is TGTGCCAGTAGTATGGGGGGAGGAAGAGAGACCCAGTACTTC. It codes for CASSMGGGRETQYF.

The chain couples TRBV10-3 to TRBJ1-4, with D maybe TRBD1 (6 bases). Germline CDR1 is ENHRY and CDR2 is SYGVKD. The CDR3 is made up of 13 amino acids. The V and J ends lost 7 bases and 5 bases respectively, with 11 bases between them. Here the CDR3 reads CAIKSGANEKLFF. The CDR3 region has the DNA TGTGCCATCAAGTCAGGGGCGAATGAAAAACTGTTTTTT.

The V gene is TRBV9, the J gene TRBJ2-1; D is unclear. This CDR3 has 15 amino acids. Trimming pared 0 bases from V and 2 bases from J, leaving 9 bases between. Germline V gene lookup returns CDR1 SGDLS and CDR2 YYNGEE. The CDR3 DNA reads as TGTGCCAGCAGCGTAGGGGTAGGAGCCTACAATGAGCAGTTCTTC. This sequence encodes CASSVGVGAYNEQFF.

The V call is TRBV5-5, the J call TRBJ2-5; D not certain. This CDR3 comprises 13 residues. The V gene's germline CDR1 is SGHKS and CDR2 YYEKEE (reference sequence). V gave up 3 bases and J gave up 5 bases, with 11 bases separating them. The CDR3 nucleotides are TGTGCCAGCAGCTCTCCTTTCCAGGAGACCCAGTACTTC. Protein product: CASSSPFQETQYF. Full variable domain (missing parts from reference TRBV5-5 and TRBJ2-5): DAGVTQSPTHLIKTRGQQVTLRCSPISGHKSVSWYQQVLGQGPQFIFQYYEKEERGRGNFPDRFSARQFPNYSSELNVNALLLGDSALYLCASSSPFQETQYFGPGTRLLVL.

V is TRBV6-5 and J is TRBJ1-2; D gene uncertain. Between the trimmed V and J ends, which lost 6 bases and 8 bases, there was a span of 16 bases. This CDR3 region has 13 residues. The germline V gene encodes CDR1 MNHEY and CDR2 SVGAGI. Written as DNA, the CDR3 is TGTGCCAGCAGCCGGACTCCGCCGGGAGGCTACACCTTC. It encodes CASSRTPPGGYTF.

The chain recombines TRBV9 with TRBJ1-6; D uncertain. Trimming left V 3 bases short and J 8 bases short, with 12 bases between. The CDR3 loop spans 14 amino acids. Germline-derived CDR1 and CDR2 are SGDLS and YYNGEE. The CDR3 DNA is TGTGCCAGCAGCGGGGAGGGTGTGTATTCACCCCTCCACTTT. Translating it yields CASSGEGVYSPLHF. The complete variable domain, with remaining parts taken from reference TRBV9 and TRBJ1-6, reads DSGVTQTPKHLITATGQRVTLRCSPRSGDLSVYWYQQSLDQGLQFLIQYYNGEERAKGNILERFSAQQFPDLHSELNLSSLELGDSALYFCASSGEGVYSPLHFGNGTRLTVT.

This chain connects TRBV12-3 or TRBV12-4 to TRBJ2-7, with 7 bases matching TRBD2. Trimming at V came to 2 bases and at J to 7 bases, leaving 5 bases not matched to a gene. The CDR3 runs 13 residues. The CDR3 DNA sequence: TGTGCCAGCAGTTTATACTCGGGGGGTGAGCAGTACTTC. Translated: CASSLYSGGEQYF.

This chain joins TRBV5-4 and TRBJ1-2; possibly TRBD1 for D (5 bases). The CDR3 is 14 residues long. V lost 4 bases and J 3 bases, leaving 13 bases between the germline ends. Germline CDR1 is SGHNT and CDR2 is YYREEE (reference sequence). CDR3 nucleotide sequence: TGTGCCAGCAGCCGCAGGGAAGGGGACTATGGCTACACCTTC. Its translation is CASSRREGDYGYTF.

CDR3 sequence reads: CASSTDRGQADTQYF. CDR3 in DNA: TGTGCCAGTAGTACGGACAGGGGGCAGGCAGATACGCAGTATTTT. The chain employs TRBV19 and TRBJ2-3; 11 bases agree with TRBD1. Germline V gene lookup returns CDR1 LNHDA and CDR2 SQIVND (reference sequence). With V trimmed by 4 bases and J by 4 bases, 4 bases remained unmatched. The CDR3 length is 15 residues.

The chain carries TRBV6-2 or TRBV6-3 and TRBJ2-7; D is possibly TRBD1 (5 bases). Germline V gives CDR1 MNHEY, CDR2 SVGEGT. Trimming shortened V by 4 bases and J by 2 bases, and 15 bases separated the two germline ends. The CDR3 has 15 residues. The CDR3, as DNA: TGTGCCAGCAGTTCGACAGAAGACAATACCTACGAGCAGTACTTC. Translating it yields CASSSTEDNTYEQYF.

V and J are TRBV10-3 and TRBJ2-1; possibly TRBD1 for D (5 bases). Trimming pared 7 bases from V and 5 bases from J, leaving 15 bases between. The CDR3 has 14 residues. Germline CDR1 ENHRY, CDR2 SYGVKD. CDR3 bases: TGTGCCATCACCCCAGGGTACCCTAACAATGAGCAGTTCTTC. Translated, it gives CAITPGYPNNEQFF.

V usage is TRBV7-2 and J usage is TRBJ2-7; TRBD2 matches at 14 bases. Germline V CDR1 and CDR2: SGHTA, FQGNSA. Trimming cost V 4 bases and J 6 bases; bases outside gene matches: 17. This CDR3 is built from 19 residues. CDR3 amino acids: CASSSSGTSGSRSAGEQYF. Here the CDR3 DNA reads TGTGCCAGCAGCTCCTCCGGGACTAGCGGGAGTAGGTCCGCCGGCGAGCAGTACTTC.

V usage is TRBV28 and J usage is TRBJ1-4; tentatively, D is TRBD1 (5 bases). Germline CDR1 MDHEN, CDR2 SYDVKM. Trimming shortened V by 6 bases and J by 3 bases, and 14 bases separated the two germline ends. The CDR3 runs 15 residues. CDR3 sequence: CASRRQINPNEKLFF. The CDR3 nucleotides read TGTGCCAGCAGGCGACAGATTAATCCTAATGAAAAACTGTTTTTT.

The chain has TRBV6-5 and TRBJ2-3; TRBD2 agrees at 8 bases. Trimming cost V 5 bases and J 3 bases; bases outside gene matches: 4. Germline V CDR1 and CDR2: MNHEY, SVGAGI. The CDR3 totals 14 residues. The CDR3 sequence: CASSRAGATDTQYF. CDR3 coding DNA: TGTGCCAGCAGTCGAGCGGGAGCAACAGATACGCAGTATTTT.

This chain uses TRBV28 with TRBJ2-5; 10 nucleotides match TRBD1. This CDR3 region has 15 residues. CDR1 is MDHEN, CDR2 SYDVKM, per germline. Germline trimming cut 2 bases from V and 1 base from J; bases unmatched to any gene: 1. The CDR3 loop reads CASSLRQGAQETQYF. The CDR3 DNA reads TGTGCCAGCAGTTTACGACAGGGGGCCCAAGAGACCCAGTACTTC.

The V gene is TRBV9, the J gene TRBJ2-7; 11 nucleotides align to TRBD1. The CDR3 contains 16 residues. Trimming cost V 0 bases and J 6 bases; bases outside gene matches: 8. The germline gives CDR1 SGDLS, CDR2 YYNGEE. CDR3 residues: CASSVGPRGQGGEQYF. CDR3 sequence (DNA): TGTGCCAGCAGCGTAGGGCCCCGGGGACAGGGGGGCGAGCAGTACTTC.

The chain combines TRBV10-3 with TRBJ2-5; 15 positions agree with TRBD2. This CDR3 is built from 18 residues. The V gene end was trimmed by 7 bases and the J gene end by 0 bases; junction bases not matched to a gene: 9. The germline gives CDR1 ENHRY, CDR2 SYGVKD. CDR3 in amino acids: CAIKPGLAGGGYQETQYF. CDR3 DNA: TGTGCCATCAAACCGGGACTAGCGGGAGGAGGGTACCAAGAGACCCAGTACTTC.